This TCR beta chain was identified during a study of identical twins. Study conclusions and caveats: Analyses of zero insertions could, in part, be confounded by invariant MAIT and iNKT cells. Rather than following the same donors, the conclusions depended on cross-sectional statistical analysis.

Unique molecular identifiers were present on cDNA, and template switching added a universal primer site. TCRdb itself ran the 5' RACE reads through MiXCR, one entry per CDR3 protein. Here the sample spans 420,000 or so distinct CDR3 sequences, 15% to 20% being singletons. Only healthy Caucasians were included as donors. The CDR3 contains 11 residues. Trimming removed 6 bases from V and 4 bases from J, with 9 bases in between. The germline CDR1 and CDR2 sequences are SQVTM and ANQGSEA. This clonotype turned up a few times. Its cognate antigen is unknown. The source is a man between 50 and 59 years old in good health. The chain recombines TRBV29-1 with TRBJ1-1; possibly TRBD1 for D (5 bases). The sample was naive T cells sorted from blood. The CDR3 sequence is CSVRQTTEAFF. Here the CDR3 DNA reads TGCAGCGTACGACAGACCACTGAAGCTTTCTTT.